One sample yielded the 21 T cell receptor beta chains listed below, sequenced in a study of beta chain features in type 1 diabetes. Antigens of these TCRs are unknown. Findings of the study overall: Researchers report that Type 1 diabetes patients had moderately but significantly shorter TCRB CDR3s across all four CD4+ subsets.

The investigators reverse transcribed all of the isolated RNA, so they sequenced expressed TCRB transcripts. The protocol was immunoSEQ multiplex PCR, while the TCRdb copy is restricted to in-frame clones and leaves out a portion. Of about 170,000 clones detected, around 8% appear once; the ten largest clones hold about 0.9%. The sequenced sample was central memory CD4+ T cells from blood. These receptors all come from a woman aged 40 to 55 with type 1 diabetes.

This clone was seen a handful of times. This chain uses TRBV30 with TRBJ2-4; 14 nucleotides align to TRBD2. The germline V gene encodes CDR1 GTSNPN and CDR2 SVGIG (reference sequence). The CDR3 runs 13 residues. Trimming took 5 bases from V and 7 from J; bases not matched to a gene: 1. The CDR3 region is CAWGTSGSNIQYF. As DNA, the CDR3 is TGTGCCTGGGGGACTAGCGGGAGCAACATTCAGTACTTC.

This clone showed up just a few times. The chain combines TRBV5-1 with TRBJ1-5, with D possibly TRBD1 on 5 matching bases. Trimming left V 0 bases short and J 2 bases short, with 9 bases between. There are 15 residues in the CDR3. Germline values: CDR1 SGHRS, CDR2 YFSETQ. CDR3 in DNA: TGCGCCAGCAGCTTGGGTCCGGGGGGCAATCAGCCCCAGCATTTT. The encoded protein is CASSLGPGGNQPQHF. Full variable domain (outside the CDR3, taken from reference TRBV5-1 and TRBJ1-5): KAGVTQTPRYLIKTRGQQVTLSCSPISGHRSVSWYQQTPGQGLQFLFEYFSETQRNKGNFPGRFSGRQFSNSRSEMNVSTLELGDSALYLCASSLGPGGNQPQHFGDGTRLSIL.

The V call is TRBV5-4, the J call TRBJ2-3; tentative D call: TRBD1 (5 bases). The germline V gene encodes CDR1 SGHNT and CDR2 YYREEE (reference sequence). The CDR3 is 12 residues long. The ends were cut back, 4 bases at V and 6 bases at J, with 9 bases in the middle. CDR3 in amino acids: CASSADTDTQYF. CDR3 bases: TGTGCCAGCAGCGCGGACACGGATACGCAGTATTTT.

The chain is built from TRBV28 and TRBJ2-7; TRBD2 matches at 8 bases. The V and J ends lost 4 bases and 1 base, in that order; junction bases with no gene match: 12. The CDR3 consists of 17 residues. Germline V gene data show CDR1 as MDHEN and CDR2 as SYDVKM. CDR3 nucleotide sequence: TGTGCCAGCAGTTGGGCGGGGGGTAGTGGATATTCCTACGAGCAGTACTTC. This translates into CASSWAGGSGYSYEQYF.

The chain uses TRBV6-1 and TRBJ2-5; TRBD2 is a possible D gene (5 bases). Deletions cut 7 bases from V and 2 bases from J, with 17 bases between. Germline V gives CDR1 MNHNS, CDR2 SASEGT. There are 15 residues in the CDR3. The CDR3 is CASTPSGYAQETQYF. The CDR3 coding sequence is TGTGCCAGCACCCCCTCGGGGTACGCGCAAGAGACCCAGTACTTC.

This clone appeared a few times. The gene calls are TRBV6-5 and TRBJ1-1; unclear D gene. The CDR3 contains 13 residues. Germline CDR1 reads MNHEY; CDR2 reads SVGAGI. V lost 6 bases and J 4 bases, leaving 12 bases between the germline ends. The CDR3 DNA follows: TGTGCCAGCAGCCGCGAGTTAATCACTGAAGCTTTCTTT. Translated, it gives CASSRELITEAFF.

In its sample, this clone was seen a few times. As DNA, the CDR3 is TGTGCCATCAGTGAGACAGGGGGCAAAATAAATGAGCAGTTCTTC. It translates to CAISETGGKINEQFF. The chain carries TRBV10-3 and TRBJ2-1; 9 nucleotides line up with TRBD1. This CDR3 comprises 15 residues. With V trimmed by 2 bases and J by 7 bases, 6 bases remained unmatched. Germline lookup yields CDR1 ENHRY and CDR2 SYGVKD.

In this sample, this clone turned up many times. The CDR3 sequence is CASSTGTSGGAYNEQFF. The CDR3 coding sequence is TGTGCCAGCAGCACCGGGACTAGCGGGGGGGCGTACAATGAGCAGTTCTTC. The rearrangement links TRBV7-2 to TRBJ2-1, with 16 bases identical to TRBD2. CDR3 length: 17 residues. After removal of 5 bases from V and 4 bases from J, the junction contained 5 bases not matched to a gene. Germline V gene data show CDR1 as SGHTA and CDR2 as FQGNSA.

CDR3 nucleotide sequence: TGTGCCAGCAGTTTGGGAGAGGACACTGAAGCTTTCTTT. Its protein product is CASSLGEDTEAFF. This sequence joins TRBV7-3 and TRBJ1-1, with D unresolved. CDR3 size: 13 residues. The V gene lost 6 bases and the J gene lost 3 bases, with 11 bases spanning the gap. CDR1 is SGHTA, CDR2 FQGTGA, per germline.

In its sample, this clone was seen a few times. The chain joins TRBV12-5 to TRBJ1-2, with 7 bases aligning to TRBD1. CDR3 length equals 14 residues. Germline V gives CDR1 LGHNT, CDR2 FRNRAP. With V trimmed by 1 base and J by 3 bases, 2 bases remained unmatched. CDR3: CASGLDRGHYGYTF. For the CDR3, the DNA is TGTGCTAGTGGTTTGGACAGGGGCCACTATGGCTACACCTTC.

V usage is TRBV28 and J usage is TRBJ1-4, with D hard to call. CDR1 is MDHEN and CDR2 is SYDVKM in the germline V gene. Trimming removed 9 bases at V and 0 bases at J, with 8 bases between. The CDR3 extends over 13 amino acids. The CDR3 DNA follows: TGTGCCAGTCTCCCTGCAACTAATGAAAAACTGTTTTTT. Its translation is CASLPATNEKLFF.

This clone came up a few times. In DNA, the CDR3 is TGTGCCAGCAGCAGTGACAGGGCTAGCTATGGCTACACCTTC. Translated: CASSSDRASYGYTF. The V gene is TRBV5-4, the J gene TRBJ1-2, with TRBD1 matching over 7 bases. V shed 4 bases and J 4 bases; nucleotides not matched to a gene: 7. Germline CDR1 is SGHNT and CDR2 is YYREEE (reference sequence). CDR3 length: 14 residues.

The chain couples TRBV6-5 to TRBJ1-6, with D uncertain. CDR3 length: 15 amino acids. V shed 5 bases and J shed 8 bases, with 16 bases lying between them. CDR1 and CDR2 from the germline V gene are MNHEY and SVGAGI. This chain's CDR3 is CASSPLTVGDSPLHF. CDR3 sequence (DNA): TGTGCCAGCAGTCCCCTGACCGTCGGAGATTCACCCCTCCACTTT.

The chain recombines TRBV7-2 with TRBJ1-5; D is unresolved. V lost 3 bases to trimming and J lost 3 bases, with 12 bases between them. Germline V lookup: CDR1 SGHTA, CDR2 FQGNSA. This CDR3 has 15 amino acids. The CDR3 is CASSFGRNVNQPQHF. The CDR3 DNA reads as TGTGCCAGCAGCTTTGGCAGAAACGTCAATCAGCCCCAGCATTTT.

This clone has just a few counts. The chain carries TRBV2 and TRBJ1-1, with D possibly being TRBD1 (5 bases). CDR1 is SNHLY, CDR2 FYNNEI, per germline. Trimming took 9 bases from V and 7 from J, leaving 18 bases between them. The CDR3 covers 13 residues. CDR3 DNA sequence: TGTGCCAGGGGTAATCGGGGGGACGGTGAAGCTTTCTTT. This encodes CARGNRGDGEAFF.

This chain links TRBV7-3 with TRBJ2-3, with TRBD1 as a possible D gene (6 bases). V shed 5 bases and J shed 4 bases, with 19 bases lying between them. This CDR3 comprises 16 residues. Germline values: CDR1 SGHTA, CDR2 FQGTGA. CDR3 residues: CASSLAGDIGSDTQYF. In DNA, the CDR3 is TGTGCCAGCAGCCTCGCTGGGGACATTGGGTCAGATACGCAGTATTTT. Full variable domain (outside the CDR3, taken from reference TRBV7-3 and TRBJ2-3): GAGVSQTPSNKVTEKGKYVELRCDPISGHTALYWYRQSLGQGPEFLIYFQGTGAADDSGLPNDRFFAVRPEGSVSTLKIQRTERGDSAVYLCASSLAGDIGSDTQYFGPGTRLTVL.

The chain joins TRBV20-1 to TRBJ2-5; D is perhaps TRBD2 (5 bases). This CDR3 has 10 residues. V was trimmed by 5 bases and J by 11 bases, leaving 12 bases between them. Germline V gene sequence: CDR1 DFQATT, CDR2 SNEGSKA (reference sequence). This chain's CDR3 is CSAPFGEQYF. For the CDR3, the DNA is TGCAGTGCTCCGTTTGGGGAGCAGTACTTC.

This clone was counted only a few times. The rearrangement joins TRBV4-3 to TRBJ1-1, with no clear D. Germline V gene lookup returns CDR1 LGHNA and CDR2 YSLEER. Deletions cut 4 bases from V and 7 bases from J, with 7 bases between. CDR3 length equals 11 residues. CDR3 region: CASSLGREAFF. The CDR3 DNA follows: TGCGCCAGCAGCCTGGGCCGTGAAGCTTTCTTT.

The chain carries TRBV14 and TRBJ1-6; unclear D gene. V was trimmed by 0 bases and J by 8 bases, leaving 8 bases between them. This CDR3 contains 14 residues. Germline V gene sequence: CDR1 SGHDN, CDR2 FVKESK. In nucleotides, the CDR3 is TGTGCCAGCAGCCAAGAAGGCGGTTATTCACCCCTCCACTTT. Protein: CASSQEGGYSPLHF.

This sequence joins TRBV11-2 and TRBJ2-5; D gene ambiguous. Trimming cost V 3 bases and J 2 bases, with 10 bases left between them. CDR1 SGHAT and CDR2 FQNNGV come from the germline V gene. CDR3 length: 14 residues. The CDR3 bases are TGTGCCAGCAGCTTCCACAACAGTCAAGAGACCCAGTACTTC. This translates into CASSFHNSQETQYF.

This clone was found a few times. The chain couples TRBV11-2 to TRBJ2-5; D possibly corresponds to TRBD1 (6 bases). Germline V gene sequence: CDR1 SGHAT, CDR2 FQNNGV. The CDR3 contains 14 residues. The V gene lost 1 base and the J gene lost 2 bases, with 8 bases spanning the gap. CDR3 residues: CASSLVGQQETQYF. The CDR3 region has the DNA TGTGCCAGCAGCTTAGTCGGACAGCAAGAGACCCAGTACTTC.